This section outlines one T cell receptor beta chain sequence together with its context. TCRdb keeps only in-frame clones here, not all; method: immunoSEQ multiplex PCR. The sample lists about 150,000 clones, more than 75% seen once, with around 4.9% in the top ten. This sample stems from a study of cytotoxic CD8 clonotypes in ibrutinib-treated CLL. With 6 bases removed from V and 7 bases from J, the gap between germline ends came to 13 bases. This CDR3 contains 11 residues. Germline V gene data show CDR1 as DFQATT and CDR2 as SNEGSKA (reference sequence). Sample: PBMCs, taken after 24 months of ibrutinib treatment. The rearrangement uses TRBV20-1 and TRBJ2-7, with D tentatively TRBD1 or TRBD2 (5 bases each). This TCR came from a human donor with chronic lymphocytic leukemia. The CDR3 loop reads CSAPGTLEQYF. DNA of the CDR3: TGCAGTGCCCCCGGGACGCTTGAGCAGTACTTC.